This T cell receptor beta chain emerged from a study of blood T cell repertoires in COVID-19. Study as a whole: Spain, Italy and the United States supplied samples that represented acute and convalescent COVID-19.

The sample holds many counts of this clone. As handled by the study authors: Nucleated cell number was recorded as an estimate derived from reference gene primer amplification. Clones were read by immunoSEQ multiplex PCR, and TCRdb kept only the in-frame ones, dropping some. Clone size and V and J calls were adopted from that table, with D and trimming inferred from the DNA. In the table there are some 390,000 clones, roughly 86% of which are singletons. The V end was cut by 5 bases, the J end by 3 bases, with 14 bases between. The CDR3 has 15 residues. From germline, CDR1 is MNHNY and CDR2 SVGAGI (reference sequence).

Material: peripheral blood. The clonotype comes from a woman aged 60-75 years with COVID-19, enrolled during active disease. This rearrangement joins TRBV6-6 to TRBJ1-5, with D unresolved. Here the CDR3 reads CASSPRGENNQPQHF. Here the CDR3 DNA reads TGTGCCAGCAGTCCCCGCGGGGAAAACAATCAGCCCCAGCATTTT.